A selection of T cell receptor beta chains follows, all from one sample in a study of cytomegalovirus exposure and HLA in healthy donors. The table came from immunoSEQ multiplex PCR; TCRdb's copy has only in-frame clones and leaves some out. The sample records 90,000 to 130,000 clones, over 65% being singletons. The sample comprised PBMCs. These receptors came from a woman aged 25 to 39 in good health and CMV-seronegative. CDR3s include the opening cysteine and the closing phenylalanine or tryptophan. Each record gives: clone size, D gene, V gene, J gene, CDR3 protein, CDR3 DNA. The D gene is left open where the match is weak. Clone size is stated in some rows and not others, as once, few, many or a class when expanded.

.,.,TRBV11-2,TRBJ2-2,CASSFLETGELFF,TGTGCCAGCAGCTTCTTGGAGACCGGGGAGCTGTTTTTT
once,TRBD2,TRBV10-3,TRBJ2-1,CAIRAGGAGGSLEQFF,TGTGCCATCAGGGCGGGGGGAGCGGGGGGGAGCCTTGAGCAGTTCTTC
once,TRBD1,TRBV19,TRBJ1-1,CASSQTGYTEAFF,TGTGCCAGTAGCCAGACAGGGTACACTGAAGCTTTCTTT
.,.,TRBV5-1,TRBJ2-7,CASSLARGPYEQYF,TGCGCCAGCAGCTTGGCCAGGGGCCCCTACGAGCAGTACTTC
once,.,TRBV2,TRBJ2-7,CASRPSRGDSYEQYF,TGTGCCAGCAGGCCCTCGAGAGGAGATTCCTACGAGCAGTACTTC
once,.,TRBV2,TRBJ2-7,CASSLDFSEQYF,TGTGCCAGCAGTTTAGACTTTTCCGAGCAGTACTTC
few,TRBD1,TRBV19,TRBJ1-6,CASSATGGRNSPLHF,TGTGCCAGTAGCGCGACAGGGGGACGCAATTCACCCCTCCACTTT
.,TRBD2,TRBV19,TRBJ2-1,CASSILAGGMDEQFF,TGTGCCAGTAGTATTCTAGCGGGAGGGATGGATGAGCAGTTCTTC
.,TRBD1,TRBV28,TRBJ1-2,CASRSPGQGAGYGYTF,TGTGCCAGCAGAAGCCCGGGACAGGGGGCTGGCTATGGCTACACCTTC
.,TRBD1,TRBV28,TRBJ1-1,CASGGQLNTEAFF,TGTGCCAGCGGGGGACAGTTGAACACTGAAGCTTTCTTT
.,TRBD2,TRBV7-3,TRBJ2-2,CASSLRGLAGGPPNTGELFF,TGTGCCAGCAGCTTGCGGGGACTAGCGGGGGGGCCCCCGAACACCGGGGAGCTGTTTTTT
.,TRBD2,TRBV28,TRBJ2-3,CASREGLAGITDTQYF,TGTGCCAGCAGGGAGGGACTAGCGGGGATCACAGATACGCAGTATTTT
.,.,TRBV7-2,TRBJ2-4,CASSLGKGHLRNIQYF,TGTGCCAGCAGCTTAGGAAAGGGACACCTGAGGAACATTCAGTACTTC
.,.,TRBV19,TRBJ1-2,CATSGYTF,TGTGCCACCTCGGGCTACACCTTC
.,.,TRBV7-9,TRBJ1-5,CASGGGESNQPQHF,TGTGCCAGCGGGGGGGGCGAAAGCAATCAGCCCCAGCATTTT
.,TRBD2,TRBV7-2,TRBJ2-2,CASRFSGLTGELFF,TGTGCCAGTAGGTTTAGCGGGTTGACCGGGGAGCTGTTTTTT
.,TRBD2,TRBV4-3,TRBJ2-7,CASSQDIEGTSEAEQYF,TGCGCCAGCAGCCAAGATATCGAGGGGACTAGCGAGGCCGAGCAGTACTTC
.,TRBD2,TRBV5-1,TRBJ2-4,CASSLDASGTENIQYF,TGCGCCAGCAGCTTGGATGCTAGCGGGACCGAAAACATTCAGTACTTC
.,.,TRBV15,TRBJ2-5,CATSRAGVQETQYF,TGTGCCACCAGCAGAGCCGGGGTCCAAGAGACCCAGTACTTC
.,TRBD1,TRBV6-5,TRBJ2-7,CASTGQSGQYF,TGTGCCAGCACGGGACAGTCTGGGCAGTACTTC
.,TRBD1,TRBV5-1,TRBJ1-1,CASSYSGQGPNTEAFF,TGCGCCAGCAGCTATTCGGGACAGGGCCCGAACACTGAAGCTTTCTTT
.,.,TRBV29-1,TRBJ1-1,CSVDGGTEAFF,TGCAGCGTTGACGGGGGAACTGAAGCTTTCTTT
.,TRBD1,TRBV4-2,TRBJ1-1,CASSHAGTGSLDTEAFF,TGTGCCAGCAGCCATGCCGGGACAGGGTCTTTGGACACTGAAGCTTTCTTT
few,TRBD2,TRBV7-8,TRBJ2-2,CASSPETSGDYTGELFF,TGTGCCAGCAGCCCCGAGACTAGCGGGGACTACACCGGGGAGCTGTTTTTT